The TCR beta chain described here comes from a study of OX40 agonist ivuxolimab in advanced cancers. At the level of the study: Patients achieving partial responses numbered three: one hepatocellular carcinoma case and two cutaneous melanoma cases.

Germline V gives CDR1 SSHAT, CDR2 FNYEAQ (reference sequence). The CDR3 runs 14 residues. Data came from immunoSEQ multiplex PCR; TCRdb stores just in-frame clones and leaves some out. Among 70,000 to 85,000 clones listed, around 94% were seen once. To note about this clone: One junction end does not reproduce the germline sequence, and a read error may be involved.

This chain links TRBV7-7 with TRBJ2-2, with unresolved D. The sample here was CD4+ or CD8+ T cells sorted from blood, taken in a trial of the OX40 agonist ivuxolimab. The origin of this receptor is an adult with an advanced solid tumor such as melanoma, head and neck, liver or kidney cancer. The CDR3 nucleotides read TGTGCTAGCAGCTTACGACAGAACACCGGGGAGCTGTTTTTT. Amino acid sequence: CASSLRQNTGELFF.